The rows below give T cell receptor beta chains drawn from one sample of a study of T cells in Graves' hyperthyroidism and ophthalmopathy. TCRdb passed the multiplex PCR reads through MiXCR, listing each CDR3 protein once. The table lists around 350,000 distinct CDR3 sequences, about 15% of them singletons. What was sequenced was blood. The receptor set was obtained from a woman aged 30 to 39 with Graves' ophthalmopathy. CDR3s include the opening cysteine and the closing phenylalanine or tryptophan. D genes are given only for firm matches. Some rows have no size entry. The others give once, few or many, or a class for an expanded clone.

v_gene	abundance	j_gene	d_gene	CDR3aa	CDR3nt
TRBV20-1	many	TRBJ2-7	.	CSARDFGAGQPYEQYF	TGCAGTGCTAGAGATTTCGGGGCGGGACAGCCCTACGAGCAGTACTTC
TRBV20-1	many	TRBJ2-1	TRBD2	CSASGGLAGGHTYNEQFF	TGCAGTGCTAGCGGGGGACTAGCGGGGGGACATACCTACAATGAGCAGTTCTTC
TRBV27	.	TRBJ2-4	TRBD1	CASSPWTGANSLAKNIQYF	TGTGCCAGCAGTCCTTGGACAGGGGCGAACAGCCTAGCCAAAAACATTCAGTACTTC
TRBV7-8	few	TRBJ1-4	.	CASRRFGNEKLFF	TGTGCCAGCAGGCGGTTCGGAAATGAAAAACTGTTTTTT
TRBV18	few	TRBJ1-2	TRBD1	CASSPRTGSNYGYTF	TGTGCCAGCTCACCACGGACAGGGTCTAACTATGGCTACACCTTC
TRBV14	.	TRBJ1-3	.	CASSQEVGGGNTIYF	TGTGCCAGCAGCCAAGAAGTCGGGGGAGGAAACACCATATATTTT
TRBV14	.	TRBJ2-4	.	CASSLRGSAKNIQYF	TGTGCCAGCAGCCTTCGGGGTTCCGCCAAAAACATTCAGTACTTC
TRBV6-2/TRBV6-3	.	TRBJ2-5	TRBD2	CASSYTSGGRETQYF	TGTGCCAGCAGTTACACTAGCGGGGGGCGGGAGACCCAGTACTTC
TRBV20-1	few	TRBJ1-6	.	CSDQKQGPNSPLHF	TGCAGTGACCAAAAACAGGGACCGAATTCACCCCTCCACTTT
TRBV7-8	many	TRBJ2-3	.	CASSLQGPTDTQYF	TGTGCCAGCAGCTTACAGGGACCCACAGATACGCAGTATTTT
TRBV9	.	TRBJ2-3	TRBD2	CASSASGANTDTQYF	TGTGCCAGCAGCGCAAGCGGGGCGAACACAGATACGCAGTATTTT
TRBV20-1	many	TRBJ1-2	TRBD1	CSATTGGRLVRYGYTF	TGCAGTGCCACCACAGGGGGGAGGTTGGTCCGCTATGGCTACACCTTC
TRBV5-1	few	TRBJ1-6	.	CASSPASLRNSPLHF	TGCGCCAGCAGCCCTGCGAGTTTGCGAAATTCACCCCTCCACTTT
TRBV29-1	many	TRBJ2-5	.	CSAQTPTGGAYGYTQYF	TGCAGCGCCCAAACGCCGACCGGCGGGGCCTATGGGTACACCCAGTACTTC
TRBV29-1	.	TRBJ2-1	.	CSVEAGTGNEQFF	TGCAGCGTTGAAGCCGGGACGGGGAATGAGCAGTTCTTC
TRBV6-1	.	TRBJ2-3	TRBD2	CASSNGGGADTQYF	TGTGCCAGCAGTAACGGGGGGGGGGCAGATACGCAGTATTTT
TRBV12-3/TRBV12-4	many	TRBJ2-7	.	CASTLDRSYEQYF	TGTGCCAGCACCCTCGACAGGAGTTACGAGCAGTACTTC